This T cell receptor beta chain originates from a study of shared clonotypes between healthy human individuals. Across the study: Donor ages ranged 18 to 49 years: a couple of women, three men.

Only CD45RO-negative cells positively selected for CCR7 counted as naive CD8 cells, so terminally differentiated effector memory CD45RA+ cells were excluded. The protocol was immunoSEQ multiplex PCR, while the TCRdb copy is restricted to in-frame clones and leaves out a portion. The data contain about 590,000 clones, about 95% of them singletons. CDR3 length: 16 residues. CDR1 LNHDA and CDR2 SQIVND come from the germline V gene (reference sequence). With V trimmed by 9 bases and J by 0 bases, 8 bases remained unmatched. There are a few counts of this clone. The sample comprised naive CD8+ T cells sorted from blood. The chain combines TRBV19 with TRBJ1-5; 10 nucleotides line up with TRBD1. The receptor was isolated from a woman aged 25 to 39 in good health. This CDR3 is CASRTGGQNSNQPQHF. As DNA, the CDR3 is TGTGCCAGCAGGACAGGGGGTCAAAATAGCAATCAGCCCCAGCATTTT. Full variable domain (remainder filled in from reference TRBV19 and TRBJ1-5): DGGITQSPKYLFRKEGQNVTLSCEQNLNHDAMYWYRQDPGQGLRLIYYSQIVNDFQKGDIAEGYSVSREKKESFPLTVTSAQKNPTAFYLCASRTGGQNSNQPQHFGDGTRLSIL.